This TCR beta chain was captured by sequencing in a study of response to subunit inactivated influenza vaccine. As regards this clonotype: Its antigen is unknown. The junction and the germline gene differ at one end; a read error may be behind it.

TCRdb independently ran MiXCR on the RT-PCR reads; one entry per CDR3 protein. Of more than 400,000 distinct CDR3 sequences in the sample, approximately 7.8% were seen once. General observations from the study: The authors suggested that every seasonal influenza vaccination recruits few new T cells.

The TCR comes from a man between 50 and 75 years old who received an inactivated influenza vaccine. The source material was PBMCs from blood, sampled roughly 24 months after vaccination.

The CDR3 nucleotides are TGCTGTGCTACGTCTAGCGGGAGGGCCTCCTACGAGCAGTACTTC. Protein sequence: CCATSSGRASYEQYF. The rearrangement uses TRBV20-1 and TRBJ2-7; 12 bases agree with TRBD2. CDR1 is DFQATT and CDR2 is SNEGSKA in the germline V gene (reference sequence). The CDR3 is 15 residues long.